The 11 T cell receptor beta chains reported below all come from one sample, sequenced in a study of blood T cell repertoires in COVID-19. The protocol was immunoSEQ multiplex PCR, while the TCRdb copy is restricted to in-frame clones and leaves out a portion. The sample includes 53,000 or so clones, 65% to 85% of them seen just once. The sample comprised peripheral blood. The receptors shown here come from a man aged 70 or older with active or convalescent COVID-19.

V and J are TRBV5-1 and TRBJ2-1; 10 positions agree with TRBD1. Trimming took 6 bases from V and 4 from J; bases not matched to a gene: 7. Germline lookup yields CDR1 SGHRS and CDR2 YFSETQ. There are 15 residues in the CDR3. The CDR3 loop reads CASTPGQGIYNEQFF. The DNA for the CDR3 is TGCGCCAGCACCCCGGGACAGGGGATTTACAATGAGCAGTTCTTC.

This clone occurred once. The rearrangement links TRBV3-1 (or the pseudogene TRBV3-2) to TRBJ1-2; 7 bases map to TRBD1. Germline V gene lookup returns CDR1 LGHDT and CDR2 YNNKEL (reference sequence). The V gene end was trimmed by 4 bases and the J gene end by 6 bases; junction bases not matched to a gene: 5. This CDR3 is 13 amino acids long. The CDR3 coding sequence is TGTGCCAGCAGCCTTGGGACAGTTCATGGCTACACCTTC. Translating gives CASSLGTVHGYTF.

This sequence joins TRBV5-1 and TRBJ1-1; 8 bases line up with TRBD1. The CDR3 contains 14 residues. Losses at the gene ends were 4 bases for V and 1 base for J; bases not matched to a gene: 3. Germline-derived CDR1 and CDR2 are SGHRS and YFSETQ. The CDR3 region has the DNA TGCGCCAGCAGCAGGGACAGGACGAACACTGAAGCTTTCTTT. This codes for CASSRDRTNTEAFF.

The chain couples TRBV24-1 to TRBJ2-1; TRBD1 matches at 9 bases. This CDR3 is 16 amino acids long. CDR1 KGHDR and CDR2 SFDVKD come from the germline V gene. V lost 4 bases to trimming and J lost 8 bases; unmatched junction nucleotides: 11. In nucleotides, the CDR3 is TGTGCCACCAGTGACCCTACCGGGACAGGGAGGGATGAGCAGTTCTTC. It encodes CATSDPTGTGRDEQFF.

V and J are TRBV7-3 and TRBJ2-3; 11 nucleotides line up with TRBD1. Germline loops: CDR1 SGHTA, CDR2 FQGTGA. J lost 6 bases, V lost 6 bases, and 8 bases had no gene match. CDR3 length: 15 amino acids. For the CDR3, the DNA is TGTGCCAGCAGTCCGGACAGGGGGCTATTCGATACGCAGTATTTT. It translates to CASSPDRGLFDTQYF.

With regard to this clone: The same CDR3 is also encoded by other DNA sequences in this sample. This chain connects TRBV27 to TRBJ2-2; D may be TRBD2 (6 bases). The CDR3 spans 15 residues. V was shortened by 4 bases and J by 4 bases, with 13 bases between the two germline ends. Germline values: CDR1 MNHEY, CDR2 SMNVEV (reference sequence). CDR3 protein: CASSYTQGGTGELFF. The CDR3 DNA follows: TGTGCCAGCAGTTACACCCAGGGAGGCACCGGGGAGCTGTTTTTT.

The chain links TRBV5-1 to TRBJ1-6; D is perhaps TRBD1 (5 bases). Germline lookup yields CDR1 SGHRS and CDR2 YFSETQ. CDR3 size: 15 residues. V was clipped by 4 bases and J by 6 bases, with 14 bases between them. CDR3 nucleotides: TGCGCCAGCAGCGCCGGTCAGGGAGGTAATTCACCCCTCCACTTT. Amino acids: CASSAGQGGNSPLHF.

In nucleotides, the CDR3 is TGTGCCAGCAGCTTAGAAGGCGGCTCTGGAAACACCATATATTTT. Protein: CASSLEGGSGNTIYF. The V and J genes are TRBV11-3 and TRBJ1-3; D is undetermined. Trimming took 0 bases from V and 0 from J, leaving 6 bases between them. Germline-derived CDR1 and CDR2 are SGHNT and YENEEA. The CDR3 totals 15 residues.

V gene TRBV5-6 combines with J gene TRBJ2-7, with 7 bases identical to TRBD2. With V trimmed by 4 bases and J by 2 bases, 9 bases remained unmatched. The CDR3 totals 15 residues. The germline CDR1 and CDR2 sequences are SGHDT and YYEEEE. The CDR3: CASSPWNSGAYEQYF. The CDR3 DNA is TGTGCCAGCAGCCCTTGGAACAGCGGGGCCTACGAGCAGTACTTC.

This chain joins TRBV18 and TRBJ2-7; TRBD2 matches at 7 bases. This CDR3 is built from 14 residues. The V segment lost 3 bases and the J segment 4 bases; nucleotides outside the gene matches: 6. In germline, CDR1 is KGHSH, CDR2 LQKENI. CDR3 in amino acids: CASSPRLADYEQYF. The CDR3, as DNA: TGTGCCAGCTCACCTCGGCTAGCGGATTACGAGCAGTACTTC.

The table lists this clone with a count of one. The rearrangement joins TRBV5-1 to TRBJ1-4; TRBD1 aligns across 10 bases. Trimming at V came to 5 bases and at J to 8 bases, leaving 6 bases not matched to a gene. Germline-derived CDR1 and CDR2 are SGHRS and YFSETQ. The CDR3 has 14 residues. CDR3 amino acids: CASRRTGGEEKLFF. The CDR3 DNA reads TGCGCCAGCAGGCGGACAGGGGGTGAGGAAAAACTGTTTTTT.